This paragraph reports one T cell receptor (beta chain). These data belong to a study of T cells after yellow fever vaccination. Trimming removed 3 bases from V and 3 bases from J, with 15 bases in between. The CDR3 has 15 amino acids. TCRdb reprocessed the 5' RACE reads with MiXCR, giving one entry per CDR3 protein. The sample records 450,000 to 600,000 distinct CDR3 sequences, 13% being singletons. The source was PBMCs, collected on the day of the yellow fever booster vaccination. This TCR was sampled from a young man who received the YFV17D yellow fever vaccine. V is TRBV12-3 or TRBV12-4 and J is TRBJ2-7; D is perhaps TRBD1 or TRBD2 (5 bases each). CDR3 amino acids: CASSLETGRIYEQYF. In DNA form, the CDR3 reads TGTGCCAGCAGTTTGGAGACGGGACGGATCTACGAGCAGTACTTC.